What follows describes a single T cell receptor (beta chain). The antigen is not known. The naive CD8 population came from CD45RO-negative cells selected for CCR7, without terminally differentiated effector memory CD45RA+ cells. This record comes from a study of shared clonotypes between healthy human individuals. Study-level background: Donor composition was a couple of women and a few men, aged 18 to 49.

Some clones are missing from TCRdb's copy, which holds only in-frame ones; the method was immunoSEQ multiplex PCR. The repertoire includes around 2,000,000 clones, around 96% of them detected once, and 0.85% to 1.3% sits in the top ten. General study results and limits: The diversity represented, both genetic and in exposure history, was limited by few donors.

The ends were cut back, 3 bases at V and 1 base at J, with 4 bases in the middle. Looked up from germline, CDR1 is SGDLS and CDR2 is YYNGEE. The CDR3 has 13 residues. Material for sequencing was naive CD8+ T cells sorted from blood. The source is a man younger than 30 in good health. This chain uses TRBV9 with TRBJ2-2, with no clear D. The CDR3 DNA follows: TGTGCCAGCAGCGACATGAACACCGGGGAGCTGTTTTTT. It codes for CASSDMNTGELFF.